A single sample gave rise to the 25 T cell receptor beta chains below, sequenced in a study of neurological immune-mediated disorders (dated by TCRdb to between 2018 and 2020). The time point label on this specimen signifies: longitudinal time-point 3. The library was prepared using 5' RACE. The data were produced on an Illumina HiSeq 2500. The public reads were quality trimmed at Q25 with fastp and then assembled into clones with MiXCR by TCRdb, keeping productive beta chains. Duplicate CDR3 protein sequences are folded into a single record with the most common DNA and genes. This sample gives 84,000 or so distinct CDR3 sequences in total; 3.5% to 4.5% of them show up just once. The ten largest make up roughly 5.6% of the sample. Sequenced material: PBMCs. The source is a woman aged 55-75 years with multiple sclerosis.

The sample holds many counts of this clonotype. The gene calls are TRBV20-1 and TRBJ2-3, with D possibly matching TRBD1 (5 bases). The CDR3 loop spans 13 amino acids. Trimming cost V 3 bases and J 5 bases, with 12 bases left between them. Germline V gene sequence: CDR1 DFQATT, CDR2 SNEGSKA (reference sequence). The CDR3 bases are TGCAGTGCTAGTGGCAGGGTTAAAGATACGCAGTATTTT. Translation gives CSASGRVKDTQYF.

This clonotype was counted many times. The chain couples TRBV7-9 to TRBJ1-1; TRBD1 is a possible D gene (6 bases). Trimming removed 5 bases at V and 5 bases at J, with 9 bases between. Germline loops: CDR1 SEHNR, CDR2 FQNEAQ (reference sequence). The CDR3 has 12 amino acids. CDR3 region: CASSGGGTEAFF. Here the CDR3 DNA reads TGTGCCAGCAGCGGAGGGGGGACTGAAGCTTTCTTT.

At least ten counts were recorded for this clonotype. The chain couples TRBV14 to TRBJ2-2; D remains unclear. The CDR3 spans 16 residues. The germline V gene has CDR1 SGHDN and CDR2 FVKESK. Trimming shortened V by 4 bases and J by 0 bases, and 12 bases separated the two germline ends. CDR3 coding DNA: TGTGCCAGCAGCCTAAACCCGTTCGCGAACACCGGGGAGCTGTTTTTT. The encoded protein is CASSLNPFANTGELFF.

This chain uses TRBV19 with TRBJ2-2, with TRBD1 matching 7 bases. This CDR3 contains 16 residues. With 7 bases clipped from V and 5 bases from J, the junction kept 13 bases outside the gene matches. The germline CDR1 and CDR2 sequences are LNHDA and SQIVND (reference sequence). CDR3 DNA sequence: TGTGCCAGTACCCTCCCTAAGGGGGCGGGTACCGGGGAGCTGTTTTTT. This codes for CASTLPKGAGTGELFF.

The sample holds many counts of this clonotype. The chain employs TRBV20-1 and TRBJ2-3; D remains ambiguous. The CDR3 loop spans 14 amino acids. Trimming shortened V by 8 bases and J by 0 bases, and 15 bases separated the two germline ends. Germline CDR1 reads DFQATT; CDR2 reads SNEGSKA (reference sequence). The CDR3: CSSVQSASTDTQYF. In DNA, the CDR3 is TGCAGTTCCGTGCAGTCCGCTAGCACAGATACGCAGTATTTT.

This clonotype was seen ten or more times. The V call is TRBV15, the J call TRBJ2-7; 7 bases map to TRBD2. After removal of 8 bases from V and 1 base from J, the junction contained 8 bases not matched to a gene. The length of the CDR3 is 14 residues. Per germline, CDR1 LNHNV and CDR2 YYDKDF (reference sequence). As DNA, the CDR3 is TGTGCCACCGGACCGGAGGGAGGGTCCTACGAGCAGTACTTC. Its translation: CATGPEGGSYEQYF.

This clonotype was counted ten times or more. The rearrangement joins TRBV10-2 to TRBJ2-5; 10 nucleotides agree with TRBD1. The germline gives CDR1 WSHSY, CDR2 SAAADI. J gave up 6 bases and V 6 bases, and 10 bases lay outside the gene matches. This CDR3 contains 15 residues. CDR3 sequence (DNA): TGCGCCAGCAGAATTCCGGGACAGGGGCTGAAGACCCAGTACTTC. It specifies CASRIPGQGLKTQYF.

This clonotype occurred many times. The chain couples TRBV14 to TRBJ1-1; D call uncertain. This CDR3 is built from 13 residues. Germline values: CDR1 SGHDN, CDR2 FVKESK. V lost 1 base and J 2 bases, leaving 5 bases between the germline ends. CDR3 loop: CASSQGGNTEAFF. The CDR3 nucleotides read TGTGCCAGCAGCCAAGGCGGAAACACTGAAGCTTTCTTT.

This clonotype occurred a few times. The chain recombines TRBV6-5 with TRBJ1-6, with TRBD1 matching 8 bases. The CDR3 runs to 17 residues. V lost 0 bases, J lost 7 bases, and 8 bases stayed unmatched. CDR1 is MNHEY and CDR2 is SVGAGI in the germline V gene. The CDR3 region is CASSYSSGTGGNSPLHF. In nucleotides, the CDR3 is TGTGCCAGCAGTTACTCCTCCGGGACAGGAGGGAATTCACCCCTCCACTTT.

A remark on this clonotype: Just one base apart from a much larger clone, this may be a read error. This chain links TRBV7-8 with TRBJ2-2, with D perhaps TRBD1 or TRBD2 (5 bases each). V was pared by 4 bases and J by 5 bases, with 17 bases between. This CDR3 contains 16 residues. Germline assignment: CDR1 SGHVS and CDR2 FQNEAQ. CDR3 nucleotide sequence: TGTGCCAGCAGCTCCAGATGGGGGAAGGTTACCGGGGAGCTGTTTTTT. Residues: CASSSRWGKVTGELFF.

This clonotype was picked up many times. The chain has TRBV7-8 and TRBJ2-5; D might be TRBD1 or TRBD2, each matching 5 bases. CDR3 length equals 14 residues. Germline V gives CDR1 SGHVS, CDR2 FQNEAQ. The V and J ends lost 5 bases and 1 base respectively, with 11 bases between them. CDR3 nucleotides: TGTGCCAGCAGCCGGGGCAGGGCCCAAGAGACCCAGTACTTC. It specifies CASSRGRAQETQYF.

This clonotype was seen ten or more times. The rearrangement joins TRBV6-6 to TRBJ1-1, with D maybe TRBD1 (5 bases). V lost 10 bases and J 2 bases, leaving 17 bases between the germline ends. This CDR3 is built from 14 residues. The germline V gene has CDR1 MNHNY and CDR2 SVGAGI (reference sequence). The CDR3 here is CAIMQGGGNTEAFF. The CDR3 DNA reads as TGTGCCATCATGCAGGGCGGGGGAAACACTGAAGCTTTCTTT.

This clonotype was observed at least ten times. The J gene is TRBJ2-1, the V gene TRBV5-1; 10 bases match TRBD2. CDR1 and CDR2 (germline): SGHRS, YFSETQ. The CDR3 runs 15 residues. Trimming cost V 1 base and J 5 bases; bases outside gene matches: 3. The CDR3: CASSLSGGANNEQFF. CDR3 in DNA: TGCGCCAGCAGCTTGAGCGGGGGGGCCAACAATGAGCAGTTCTTC.

This clonotype was observed at least ten times. The chain is built from TRBV6-2 or TRBV6-3 and TRBJ2-5; D perhaps matches TRBD2 (5 bases). Trimming cost V 3 bases and J 7 bases, with 12 bases left between them. This CDR3 comprises 13 residues. Germline V CDR1 and CDR2: MNHEY, SVGEGT. The CDR3 nucleotides are TGTGCCAGCAGTTATGGAGGTCCTGGGACCCAGTACTTC. It codes for CASSYGGPGTQYF.

This clonotype has a count of ten or more. This sequence joins TRBV5-1 and TRBJ2-4; a possible D gene is TRBD1 (6 bases). With 0 bases removed from V and 0 bases from J, the gap between germline ends came to 16 bases. CDR1 SGHRS and CDR2 YFSETQ come from the germline V gene. The CDR3 runs to 18 residues. CDR3 sequence: CASSLGLRGLIAKNIQYF. The CDR3, as DNA: TGCGCCAGCAGCTTGGGACTCAGGGGCCTAATAGCCAAAAACATTCAGTACTTC.

This clonotype was observed at least ten times. The chain combines TRBV7-9 with TRBJ1-2; D is uncertain. Trimming removed 5 bases from V and 5 bases from J, with 12 bases in between. The CDR3 runs 13 residues. CDR1 and CDR2 (germline): SEHNR, FQNEAQ (reference sequence). CDR3 sequence reads: CASSASPAYGYTF. Here the CDR3 DNA reads TGTGCCAGCAGCGCTTCCCCAGCGTATGGCTACACCTTC.

Ten or more counts support this clonotype. The V and J genes are TRBV20-1 and TRBJ1-1, with 9 positions matching TRBD1. This CDR3 spans 13 amino acids. Germline V gene data show CDR1 as DFQATT and CDR2 as SNEGSKA (reference sequence). V gave up 6 bases and J gave up 4 bases; unmatched junction bases: 6. The DNA of the CDR3 is TGCAGTGCCTGGGACAGGGCTGCCACTGAAGCTTTCTTT. This codes for CSAWDRAATEAFF.

The table lists this clonotype with many counts. V is TRBV7-9 and J is TRBJ1-4; 9 bases fit TRBD1. Losses at the gene ends were 5 bases for V and 5 bases for J; bases not matched to a gene: 6. This CDR3 contains 15 residues. Germline V gene data show CDR1 as SEHNR and CDR2 as FQNEAQ (reference sequence). For the CDR3, the DNA is TGTGCCAGCAGCGAAGATGGGACAGGGAATGAAAAACTGTTTTTT. It specifies CASSEDGTGNEKLFF.

This clonotype was picked up many times. This chain connects TRBV7-8 to TRBJ1-1; D gene unclear. Trimming removed 6 bases at V and 1 base at J, with 9 bases between. Germline V gene data show CDR1 as SGHVS and CDR2 as FQNEAQ. This CDR3 has 13 residues. The CDR3 DNA follows: TGTGCCAGCAGATCGGATTGGAACACTGAAGCTTTCTTT. This gives the protein CASRSDWNTEAFF.

The table lists this clonotype with many counts. The genes are TRBV28 and TRBJ2-2; the D gene is possibly TRBD1 (7 bases). Deletions cut 5 bases from V and 11 bases from J, with 18 bases between. CDR1 and CDR2 from the germline V gene are MDHEN and SYDVKM. The CDR3 has 14 residues. CDR3 in amino acids: CASSPSGGPLELFF. CDR3 DNA sequence: TGTGCCAGCAGTCCCTCAGGGGGGCCCCTTGAGCTGTTTTTT. Drawing the rest from reference TRBV28 and TRBJ2-2, the complete variable domain is DVKVTQSSRYLVKRTGEKVFLECVQDMDHENMFWYRQDPGLGLRLIYFSYDVKMKEKGDIPEGYSVSREKKERFSLILESASTNQTSMYLCASSPSGGPLELFFGEGSRLTVL.

This clonotype was counted ten times or more. V gene TRBV5-1 combines with J gene TRBJ2-2; maybe TRBD1 (6 bases). The ends were cut back, 0 bases at V and 2 bases at J, with 14 bases in the middle. This CDR3 contains 17 residues. Germline assignment: CDR1 SGHRS and CDR2 YFSETQ. DNA for the CDR3: TGCGCCAGCAGCTTGGTTCCGGGACAACAAAACACCGGGGAGCTGTTTTTT. As protein: CASSLVPGQQNTGELFF. Together with reference TRBV5-1 and TRBJ2-2, the CDR3 gives the full variable domain: KAGVTQTPRYLIKTRGQQVTLSCSPISGHRSVSWYQQTPGQGLQFLFEYFSETQRNKGNFPGRFSGRQFSNSRSEMNVSTLELGDSALYLCASSLVPGQQNTGELFFGEGSRLTVL.

This clonotype was detected ten times or more. J is TRBJ1-5 and V is TRBV28; D gene uncertain. The length of the CDR3 is 15 residues. Looked up from germline, CDR1 is MDHEN and CDR2 is SYDVKM. The V end was cut by 1 base, the J end by 4 bases, with 11 bases between. In DNA form, the CDR3 reads TGTGCCAGCAGTTTATACCGGGGATGGAATCAGCCCCAGCATTTT. This gives the protein CASSLYRGWNQPQHF.

This clonotype was observed a handful of times. The CDR3 DNA reads as TGTGCCAGCAGTTTATATCAACCAGACACCGGGGAGCTGTTTTTT. Translating it yields CASSLYQPDTGELFF. The chain links TRBV27 to TRBJ2-2; D remains unclear. V was trimmed by 1 base and J by 3 bases, leaving 9 bases between them. CDR3 length: 15 residues. Germline CDR1 reads MNHEY; CDR2 reads SMNVEV (reference sequence).

This clonotype was seen at least ten times. The CDR3 coding sequence is TGTGCCAGCAGCTTAGGTCGGGATCCGAACACTGAAGCTTTCTTT. It specifies CASSLGRDPNTEAFF. This sequence joins TRBV7-6 and TRBJ1-1; no firm D call. Germline loops: CDR1 SGHVS, CDR2 FNYEAQ. The CDR3 extends over 15 amino acids. V lost 1 base and J 1 base, leaving 10 bases between the germline ends.

The sample holds many counts of this clonotype. The junction departs from the called germline gene at one end, perhaps through a read error. The V gene is TRBV30, the J gene TRBJ2-4; 9 bases align to TRBD1. The CDR3 consists of 14 residues. Germline loops: CDR1 GTSNPN, CDR2 SVGIG (reference sequence). CDR3 in DNA: TGTGCCTGGGGGACCGGGACAGGGCAAAAGATTCAGTACTTC. Its protein product is CAWGTGTGQKIQYF.